A selection of T cell receptor beta chains follows, all from one sample in a study of T cells in Graves' hyperthyroidism and ophthalmopathy. TCRdb used MiXCR to reprocess the multiplex PCR reads, holding one entry per CDR3 protein. This sample yields roughly 130,000 distinct CDR3 sequences, of which over 20% are seen a single time; roughly 73% belongs to the top ten. Sequencing was carried out using blood. These receptors all stem from a woman aged 45-60 years with Graves' hyperthyroidism that later progressed to Graves' ophthalmopathy. Both conserved end residues are trimmed from each CDR3. A clone size is listed for some rows: how often the clone was seen (once, few, many), or a class if it is expanded.

many | TRBJ1-4 | TRBV12-3/TRBV12-4 | ASRPFSGPNEKLF
. | TRBJ2-1 | TRBV4-2 | ASSQNGGTSGVNEQF
few | TRBJ2-1 | TRBV28 | ASSTSGSYNEQF
many | TRBJ1-1 | TRBV3-1 | ASSQPGQGSGRTF
many | TRBJ2-1 | TRBV5-1 | ASSLNSPPRNDEQF
many | TRBJ2-1 | TRBV20-1 | SAAAWEGAYNEQF
many | TRBJ2-1 | TRBV18 | ASRNTVSGTSAYNEQF
few | TRBJ2-5 | TRBV28 | ASRGGARNQETQY
many | TRBJ1-2 | TRBV7-9 | ASSQGQFNYGYT
. | TRBJ1-2 | TRBV18 | ASSPQSESIQS
. | TRBJ1-3 | TRBV4-2 | ASSQSLGTGRNTIY